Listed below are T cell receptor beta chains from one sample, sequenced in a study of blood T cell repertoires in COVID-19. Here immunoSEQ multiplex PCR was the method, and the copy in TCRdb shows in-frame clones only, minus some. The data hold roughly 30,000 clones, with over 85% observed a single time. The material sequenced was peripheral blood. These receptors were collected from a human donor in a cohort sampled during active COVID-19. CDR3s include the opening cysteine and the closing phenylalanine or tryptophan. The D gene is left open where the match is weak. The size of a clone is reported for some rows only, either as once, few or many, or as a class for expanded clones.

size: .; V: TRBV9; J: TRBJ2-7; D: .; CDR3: CASSVDGQNYEQYF; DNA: TGTGCCAGCAGCGTAGATGGACAGAACTACGAGCAGTACTTC
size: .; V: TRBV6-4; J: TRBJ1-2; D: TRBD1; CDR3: CASSDRSGGSYGYTF; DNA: TGTGCCAGCAGTGACCGGTCAGGGGGCTCCTATGGCTACACCTTC
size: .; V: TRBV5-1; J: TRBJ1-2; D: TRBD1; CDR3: CASSTDGTGGGYTF; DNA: TGCGCCAGCAGCACGGACGGGACAGGGGGTGGCTACACCTTC
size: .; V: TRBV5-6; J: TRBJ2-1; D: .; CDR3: CASSRAGYNEQFF; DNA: TGTGCCAGCAGCCGGGCGGGGTACAATGAGCAGTTCTTC
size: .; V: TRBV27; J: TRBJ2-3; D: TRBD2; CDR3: CASSQIPQRDWIDTQYF; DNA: TGTGCCAGCAGTCAAATTCCCCAGCGGGATTGGATCGATACGCAGTATTTT
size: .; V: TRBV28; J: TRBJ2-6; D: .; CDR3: CASRSLTRRSSGANVLTF; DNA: TGTGCCAGCAGGTCCTTAACGAGACGGAGCTCTGGGGCCAACGTCCTGACTTTC
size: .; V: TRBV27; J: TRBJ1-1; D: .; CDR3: CASSLAGMSTEAFF; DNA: TGTGCCAGCAGTTTGGCGGGGATGAGCACTGAAGCTTTCTTT
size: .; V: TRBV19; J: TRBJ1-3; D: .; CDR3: CASIADGSGNTIYF; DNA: TGTGCCAGTATCGCGGATGGCTCTGGAAACACCATATATTTT
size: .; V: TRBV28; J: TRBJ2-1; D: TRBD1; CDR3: CASSHETGTGGFEQFF; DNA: TGTGCCAGCAGTCACGAAACCGGGACAGGGGGCTTTGAGCAGTTCTTC
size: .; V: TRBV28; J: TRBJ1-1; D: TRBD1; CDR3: CASSLGQAAAEAFF; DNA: TGTGCCAGCAGTTTAGGACAGGCCGCGGCTGAAGCTTTCTTT
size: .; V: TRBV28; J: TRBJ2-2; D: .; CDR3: CASQPLGRFGLNTGELFF; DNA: TGTGCCAGTCAACCCCTTGGGAGATTCGGGTTAAACACCGGGGAGCTGTTTTTT
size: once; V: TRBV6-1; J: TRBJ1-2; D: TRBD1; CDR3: CASSEEGTGEELRGGYTF; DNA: TGTGCCAGCAGTGAGGAGGGGACAGGGGAAGAGCTACGTGGCGGCTACACCTTC
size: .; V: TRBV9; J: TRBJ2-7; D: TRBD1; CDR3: CASSVGQGASNYEQYF; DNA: TGTGCCAGCAGCGTAGGACAGGGGGCATCAAACTACGAGCAGTACTTC
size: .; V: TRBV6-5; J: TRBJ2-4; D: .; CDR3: CASGSDGARVNIQYF; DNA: TGTGCCAGCGGATCCGATGGGGCCCGCGTAAACATTCAGTACTTC
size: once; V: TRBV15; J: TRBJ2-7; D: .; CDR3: CATSDGREQYF; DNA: TGTGCCACCAGCGATGGCCGCGAGCAGTACTTC
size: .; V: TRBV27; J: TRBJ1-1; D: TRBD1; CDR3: CASSLRQGTEAFF; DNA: TGTGCCAGCAGTTTGCGACAGGGCACTGAAGCTTTCTTT
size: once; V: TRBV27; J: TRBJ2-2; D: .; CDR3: CASSLALATGELFF; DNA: TGTGCCAGCAGTTTAGCGCTAGCGACCGGGGAGCTGTTTTTT
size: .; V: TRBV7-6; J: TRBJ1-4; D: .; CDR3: CASSLPDRHEKLFF; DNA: TGTGCCAGCAGCCTACCCGACAGACATGAAAAACTGTTTTTT
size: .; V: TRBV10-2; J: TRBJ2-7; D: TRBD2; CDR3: CASHEVVAGFYEQYF; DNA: TGCGCCAGCCATGAGGTCGTAGCGGGCTTCTACGAGCAGTACTTC
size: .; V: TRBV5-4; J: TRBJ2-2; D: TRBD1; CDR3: CASSFGTGGAGELFF; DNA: TGTGCCAGCAGCTTCGGGACAGGGGGTGCCGGGGAGCTGTTTTTT
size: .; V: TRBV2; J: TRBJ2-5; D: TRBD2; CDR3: CASSRTSGGVETQYF; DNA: TGTGCCAGCAGTCGGACTAGCGGGGGGGTGGAGACCCAGTACTTC
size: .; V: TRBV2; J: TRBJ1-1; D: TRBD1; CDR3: CASTGTEAEAFF; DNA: TGTGCCTCGACAGGGACGGAAGCTGAAGCTTTCTTT
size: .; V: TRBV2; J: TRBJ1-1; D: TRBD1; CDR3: CASRGTGVIAEAFF; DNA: TGTGCCAGCAGGGGGACAGGGGTAATAGCTGAAGCTTTCTTT
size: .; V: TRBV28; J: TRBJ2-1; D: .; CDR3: CASSFTFGVHEQFF; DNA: TGTGCCAGCAGTTTTACGTTCGGGGTCCATGAGCAGTTCTTC
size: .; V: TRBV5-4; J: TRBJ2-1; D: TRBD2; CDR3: CASSSASGGNNEQFF; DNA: TGTGCCAGCAGCTCCGCTAGCGGGGGAAACAATGAGCAGTTCTTC
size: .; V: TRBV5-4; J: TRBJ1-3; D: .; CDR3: CASSPGTVSGNTIYF; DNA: TGTGCCAGCAGCCCAGGGACTGTCTCTGGAAACACCATATATTTT
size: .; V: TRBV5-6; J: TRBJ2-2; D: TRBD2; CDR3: CASSSDGLVNTGELFF; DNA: TGTGCCAGCAGCTCGGATGGACTAGTGAACACCGGGGAGCTGTTTTTT
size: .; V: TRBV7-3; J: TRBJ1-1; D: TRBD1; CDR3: CASSPQGAPEAFF; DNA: TGTGCCAGCAGCCCACAGGGGGCCCCTGAAGCTTTCTTT
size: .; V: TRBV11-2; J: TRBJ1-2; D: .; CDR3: CASSLQDYGYTF; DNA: TGTGCCAGCAGCTTACAGGACTATGGCTACACCTTC
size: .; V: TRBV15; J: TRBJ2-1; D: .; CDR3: CATSRTPTLVSYNEQFF; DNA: TGTGCCACCAGCAGGACACCAACACTTGTCTCCTACAATGAGCAGTTCTTC
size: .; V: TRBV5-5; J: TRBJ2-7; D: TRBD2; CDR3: CASSWRLTSGSPYEQYF; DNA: TGTGCCAGCAGCTGGAGACTTACTAGCGGGTCTCCCTACGAGCAGTACTTC
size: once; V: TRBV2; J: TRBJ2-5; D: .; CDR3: CASSEQGQETQYF; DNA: TGTGCCAGCAGTGAACAGGGCCAAGAGACCCAGTACTTC
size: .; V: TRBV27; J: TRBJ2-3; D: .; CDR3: CASRRDLSVADTQYF; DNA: TGTGCCAGTCGCCGGGACTTAAGCGTCGCAGATACGCAGTATTTT
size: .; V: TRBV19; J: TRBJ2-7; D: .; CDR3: CASSRYSLGYEQYF; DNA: TGTGCCAGTAGTAGGTATAGTCTCGGCTACGAGCAGTACTTC
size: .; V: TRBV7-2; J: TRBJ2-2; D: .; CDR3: CASSPVGGPGVAGELFF; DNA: TGTGCCAGCAGCCCCGTCGGTGGTCCCGGTGTGGCCGGGGAGCTGTTTTTT
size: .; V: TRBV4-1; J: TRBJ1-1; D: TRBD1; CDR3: CASSRGQGNTEAFF; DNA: TGCGCCAGCAGCCGCGGACAGGGAAACACTGAAGCTTTCTTT
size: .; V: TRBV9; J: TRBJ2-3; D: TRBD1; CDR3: CASSVGRGTDTQYF; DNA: TGTGCCAGCAGCGTAGGCAGGGGGACAGATACGCAGTATTTT